The sequence of this T cell receptor beta chain was determined in a study of CD8+ T cells in alopecia areata. Study as a whole: The authors grafted skin from roughly 6-12-month-old C3H/HeJ donors with spontaneous alopecia onto roughly 6-11-week-old female C3H/HeJ mice. General observations from the study: Clonality exceeded that of normal scalp in lesional scalp, most notably in alopecia totalis/universalis.

Pooled cutaneous lymph node cells were sorted using CD4, CD8alpha, NKG2D, NKG2ACE and other markers. cDNA reverse transcribed from extracted RNA served as the sequencing template. Some clones are missing from TCRdb's copy, which holds only in-frame ones; the method was immunoSEQ multiplex PCR. The specimen gives about 300,000 clones without singletons; the ten biggest hold roughly 1.2%. On this clone: Its antigen is not identified. Gene labels here are mouse ones. In the same sample, other DNA sequences code for this CDR3.

Sequencing was carried out using CD4+ T cells sorted from a lymph node. The source is a C3H/HeJ mouse with alopecia areata. Mouse MHC haplotype: H2-k.

CDR3 region: CASGDRGSSAETLYF. The CDR3 bases that were read are TGTGCCAGCGGTGATAGGGGGAGTAGTGCAGAA. The chain links TRBV13-2 to TRBJ2-3; a possible D gene is TRBD1 (6 bases). The CDR3 goes on 4 residues after the read ends, and that part is filled in from the germline J gene. The CDR3 totals 15 residues. V was cut by 1 base and J by 0 bases, with 9 bases left in between. CDR1 is NNHNN and CDR2 is SYGAGS in the germline V gene (reference sequence).